This TCR beta chain originates from a study of metastatic and nonmetastatic thyroid tumors. On the study more broadly: It was across blood and tumor or nodule tissue from malignant and benign thyroid patients that repertoires were compared.

Prior to thyroid surgery, none of the patients had received any treatment. TCRdb re-analyzed the PCR reads using MiXCR. The table lists roughly 25,000 clones, around 26% of them singletons, with roughly 18% in the top ten. The CDR3 is 12 residues long. Germline V gene data show CDR1 as MNHEY and CDR2 as SVGEGT. V lost 6 bases, J lost 10 bases, and 10 bases lay in between. V gene TRBV6-2 or TRBV6-3 combines with J gene TRBJ1-6; D remains ambiguous. Specimen: blood. This receptor was obtained from a male donor with papillary thyroid cancer or a benign thyroid nodule (not recorded which). Some clones in this sample may be carry-over from other donors' samples. CDR3 DNA: TGTGCCAGCAGCCCACATGACTCACCCCTCCACTTT. Protein product: CASSPHDSPLHF.